Following are 22 T cell receptor beta chains from one sample sequenced in a study of OX40 agonist ivuxolimab in advanced cancers. The receptor library was made with the immunoSEQ multiplex PCR assay. TCRdb re-hosts the immuneACCESS table, in-frame sequences only. Its copies lack some clones; in the studies checked, an unresolved V gene accounts for under half of them, and the cause for the rest is not known. This sample is represented by some 110,000 clones; 93% of them were singletons. The top ten clones comprise roughly 0.15% of the sample. Source: CD4+ or CD8+ T cells sorted from blood, taken in a trial of the OX40 agonist ivuxolimab. These receptors came from an adult with an advanced solid tumor such as melanoma, head and neck, liver or kidney cancer.

The V gene is TRBV30, the J gene TRBJ1-5, with D possibly being TRBD1 (6 bases). Germline V CDR1 and CDR2: GTSNPN, SVGIG (reference sequence). This CDR3 region has 13 residues. Deletions cut 1 base from V and 7 bases from J, with 11 bases between. CDR3 loop: CAWSDQGSQPQHF. In DNA, the CDR3 is TGTGCCTGGAGTGACCAGGGGAGCCAGCCCCAGCATTTT.

The V call is TRBV6-5, the J call TRBJ1-1, with D possibly TRBD1 on 5 matching bases. Trimming cost V 5 bases and J 6 bases, with 7 bases left between them. The germline V gene has CDR1 MNHEY and CDR2 SVGAGI. The CDR3 loop spans 11 amino acids. CDR3 nucleotides: TGTGCCAGCAGTCAGGGCGCTGAAGCTTTCTTT. Translation: CASSQGAEAFF.

This rearrangement joins TRBV5-5 to TRBJ2-7; 7 bases are shared with TRBD1. The CDR3 loop spans 17 amino acids. Looked up from germline, CDR1 is SGHKS and CDR2 is YYEKEE (reference sequence). Trimming removed 4 bases from V and 7 bases from J; junction bases left unmatched: 20. The DNA of the CDR3 is TGTGCCAGCAGCGAACCCGTTACGACAGGGTTATCGAGGGAGCAGTACTTC. It codes for CASSEPVTTGLSREQYF. Supplemented by reference TRBV5-5 and TRBJ2-7, the full variable domain reads DAGVTQSPTHLIKTRGQQVTLRCSPISGHKSVSWYQQVLGQGPQFIFQYYEKEERGRGNFPDRFSARQFPNYSSELNVNALLLGDSALYLCASSEPVTTGLSREQYFGPGTRLTVT.

This clone was observed once. The V gene is TRBV15, the J gene TRBJ2-4, with D possibly matching TRBD2 (6 bases). Germline loops: CDR1 LNHNV, CDR2 YYDKDF (reference sequence). The V end lost 2 bases, the J end lost 6 bases, and 14 bases lay between the germline ends. The CDR3 loop spans 15 amino acids. The CDR3 loop is CATSRSAGNSNIQYF. CDR3 DNA: TGTGCCACCAGCAGATCTGCGGGGAATTCAAACATTCAGTACTTC.

The chain is built from TRBV7-9 and TRBJ2-7; D remains ambiguous. Germline CDR1 reads SEHNR; CDR2 reads FQNEAQ (reference sequence). V was cut by 6 bases and J by 6 bases, with 21 bases left in between. This CDR3 has 15 residues. In nucleotides, the CDR3 is TGTGCCAGCAGGATCTTAGGGCCGGCCCCAGGCGAGCAGTACTTC. Translated, it gives CASRILGPAPGEQYF.

The V call is TRBV7-9, the J call TRBJ1-2, with 8 bases lining up with TRBD1. The CDR3 sequence is 15 residues long. J lost 7 bases, V lost 3 bases, and 10 bases had no gene match. CDR1 is SEHNR and CDR2 is FQNEAQ in the germline V gene (reference sequence). CDR3 coding DNA: TGTGCCAGCAGCTTTGGAGGTCAGGGGGCGACTGGCTACACCTTC. Its protein product is CASSFGGQGATGYTF.

This chain connects TRBV6-1 to TRBJ1-5; D is ambiguous. The CDR3 is 14 amino acids. The V end was cut by 2 bases, the J end by 1 base, with 6 bases between. The germline CDR1 and CDR2 sequences are MNHNS and SASEGT. The CDR3 DNA reads as TGTGCCAGCAGTGAAAGTTGGAGCAATCAGCCCCAGCATTTT. Protein product: CASSESWSNQPQHF.

The V gene is TRBV9, the J gene TRBJ2-1; 12 bases match TRBD2. Per germline, CDR1 SGDLS and CDR2 YYNGEE. J was trimmed by 2 bases and V by 4 bases; bases with no gene match: 10. The CDR3 has 18 amino acids. Here the CDR3 reads CASSHPGSSGRAYNEQFF. CDR3 nucleotides: TGTGCCAGCAGCCATCCGGGGTCTAGCGGGAGGGCCTACAATGAGCAGTTCTTC.

CDR3 coding DNA: TGTGCCAGCTCACCGGAGACAGGGGGTACGACTTACTATGGCTACACCTTC. It specifies CASSPETGGTTYYGYTF. The chain uses TRBV18 and TRBJ1-2, with 9 bases identical to TRBD1. V dropped 3 bases and J dropped 3; count of bases not matched to a gene: 11. There are 17 residues in the CDR3. Germline assignment: CDR1 KGHSH and CDR2 LQKENI. The whole variable domain, remainder taken from reference TRBV18 and TRBJ1-2, is NAGVMQNPRHLVRRRGQEARLRCSPMKGHSHVYWYRQLPEEGLKFMVYLQKENIIDESGMPKERFSAEFPKEGPSILRIQQVVRGDSAAYFCASSPETGGTTYYGYTFGSGTRLTVV.

The table lists this clone with a count of one. This sequence joins TRBV5-1 and TRBJ2-2, with D unresolved. The germline V and J ends were trimmed by 4 bases and 2 bases, with 9 bases remaining between them. The CDR3 has 14 residues. Germline loops: CDR1 SGHRS, CDR2 YFSETQ. The CDR3 here is CASSPLLNTGELFF. CDR3 nucleotides: TGCGCCAGCAGCCCGCTCCTAAACACCGGGGAGCTGTTTTTT.

This chain uses TRBV6-1 with TRBJ1-5; D not certain. The V end was cut by 4 bases, the J end by 10 bases, with 5 bases between. The length of the CDR3 is 10 residues. From germline, CDR1 is MNHNS and CDR2 SASEGT. The CDR3 DNA reads TGTGCCAGCAGTGGAGAACCCCAGCATTTT. It is translated as CASSGEPQHF.

DNA of the CDR3: TGTGCCAGCTCAGATAGCGGGGGCCATGGGTACTTC. Protein sequence: CASSDSGGHGYF. This sequence joins TRBV18 and TRBJ2-7; 9 positions match TRBD2. J lost 12 bases, V lost 5 bases, and 8 bases had no gene match. The germline V gene has CDR1 KGHSH and CDR2 LQKENI. There are 12 residues in the CDR3.

This rearrangement joins TRBV30 to TRBJ1-2; D uncertain. The CDR3 has 15 residues. V was clipped by 1 base and J by 5 bases, with 17 bases between them. Looked up from germline, CDR1 is GTSNPN and CDR2 is SVGIG (reference sequence). The CDR3 DNA is TGTGCCTGGAGTGACCCTAGAGGAAGCCTTTATGGCTACACCTTC. Encoded protein: CAWSDPRGSLYGYTF.

The chain uses TRBV15 and TRBJ2-1; 7 bases are a match to TRBD2. Germline CDR1 LNHNV, CDR2 YYDKDF (reference sequence). The CDR3 loop spans 17 amino acids. V gave up 0 bases and J gave up 5 bases; unmatched junction bases: 10. CDR3 bases: TGTGCCACCAGCAGAGATCTTCCGGGAGGAACCCACAATGAGCAGTTCTTC. The encoded protein is CATSRDLPGGTHNEQFF. The full variable domain, completed using reference TRBV15 and TRBJ2-1, is DAMVIQNPRYQVTQFGKPVTLSCSQTLNHNVMYWYQQKSSQAPKLLFHYYDKDFNNEADTPDNFQSRRPNTSFCFLDIRSPGLGDTAMYLCATSRDLPGGTHNEQFFGPGTRLTVL.

The chain combines TRBV7-2 with TRBJ1-2; the match to TRBD1 covers 8 bases. Looked up from germline, CDR1 is SGHTA and CDR2 is FQGNSA. With 5 bases clipped from V and 2 bases from J, the junction kept 7 bases outside the gene matches. The CDR3 loop spans 15 amino acids. CDR3 loop: CASSPQGALNYGYTF. CDR3 coding DNA: TGTGCCAGCAGCCCCCAGGGGGCCCTCAACTATGGCTACACCTTC.

This chain links TRBV5-6 with TRBJ1-6, with no clear D. V was shortened by 7 bases and J by 4 bases, with 9 bases between the two germline ends. Germline V gene data show CDR1 as SGHDT and CDR2 as YYEEEE. The length of the CDR3 is 13 residues. This CDR3 reads CASCSLYNSPLHF. CDR3 DNA sequence: TGTGCCAGCTGCTCGCTTTATAATTCACCCCTCCACTTT.

The J gene is TRBJ2-1, the V gene TRBV27; 8 nucleotides line up with TRBD2. CDR3 length equals 15 residues. The V gene's germline CDR1 is MNHEY and CDR2 SMNVEV (reference sequence). Unmatched junction bases numbered 10, after V lost 5 bases and J lost 7 bases. The DNA of the CDR3 is TGTGCCAGCAGTCTTTTCGGGGGGGCCGGGAATGAGCAGTTCTTC. It specifies CASSLFGGAGNEQFF.

The table lists this clone with a count of one. The chain is built from TRBV5-8 and TRBJ2-1; TRBD1 matches at 8 bases. V trimming: 3 bases; J trimming: 7 bases; junction bases outside the gene matches: 12. Germline V gene lookup returns CDR1 SGHTS and CDR2 YDEGEE. The CDR3 sequence is 16 residues long. The CDR3 loop reads CASSSWTGTRQNEQFF. Written as DNA, the CDR3 is TGTGCCAGCAGCTCCTGGACAGGGACAAGGCAGAATGAGCAGTTCTTC.

CDR3 region: CASSFTDTQYF. The CDR3 DNA reads as TGTGCCAGCAGCTTTACAGATACGCAGTATTTT. The rearrangement links TRBV5-6 to TRBJ2-3; D is undetermined. Between the trimmed V and J ends, which lost 2 bases and 3 bases, there was a span of 1 base. Looked up from germline, CDR1 is SGHDT and CDR2 is YYEEEE. This CDR3 has 11 residues.

The V and J genes are TRBV7-9 and TRBJ1-6; D is ambiguous. The CDR3 has 15 amino acids. Trimming shortened V by 3 bases and J by 10 bases, and 16 bases separated the two germline ends. Germline V gives CDR1 SEHNR, CDR2 FQNEAQ (reference sequence). Here the CDR3 DNA reads TGTGCCAGCAGCTTTAGGGAGGCACAATTGTCACCCCTCCACTTT. Translating gives CASSFREAQLSPLHF.

The J gene is TRBJ1-6, the V gene TRBV19; TRBD1 is a possible D gene (5 bases). Per germline, CDR1 LNHDA and CDR2 SQIVND (reference sequence). Trimming took off 5 bases at V and 10 bases at J, with 12 bases between the two ends. The CDR3 is made up of 13 amino acids. The CDR3 here is CASSGSWGSPLHF. The CDR3 nucleotides are TGTGCCAGTAGTGGGTCCTGGGGGTCACCCCTCCACTTT.

V is TRBV11-3 and J is TRBJ2-3, with TRBD1 matching 7 bases. The CDR3 is made up of 14 amino acids. The V segment lost 5 bases and the J segment 2 bases; nucleotides outside the gene matches: 4. Per germline, CDR1 SGHNT and CDR2 YENEEA. DNA for the CDR3: TGTGCCAGCAGCCGTGGACAGGCCACAGATACGCAGTATTTT. This translates into CASSRGQATDTQYF.